This T cell receptor (beta chain) was recorded in a study of CD8 T cells in Susac syndrome. The sequenced target, TCR beta, came from blood CD8+ and CD4+ T cells. Controls were drawn from healthy donors and were matched for age and sex. Negative isolation was used for CD8+ and CD4+ T cells, and FACS enrichment was applied to TEMRA cells. The sample holds one count of this clonotype. The junction had 9 bases not matched to a gene; V was cut back by 5 bases and J by 4 bases. In germline, CDR1 is SGHTA, CDR2 FQGTGA. This CDR3 comprises 17 residues. Reverse transcription of roughly 0.5 to 1 ug RNA used random hexamers. The CDR3 of TCR beta was amplified by immunoSEQ multiplex PCR across 54 Vbeta and 13 Jbeta. TCRdb reprocessed the immunoSEQ multiplex PCR reads with MiXCR, giving one entry per CDR3 protein. The sample consists of about 120,000 distinct CDR3 sequences, roughly 94% of them appearing once.

The sequencing input was CD4+ T cells from PBMCs. The clonotype originates from a human donor in good health. The chain combines TRBV7-3 with TRBJ2-3, with 13 bases identical to TRBD2. As DNA, the CDR3 is TGTGCCAGCAGCCAGCATGGACTAGCGGGAGTCCCAGATACGCAGTATTTT. This encodes CASSQHGLAGVPDTQYF.